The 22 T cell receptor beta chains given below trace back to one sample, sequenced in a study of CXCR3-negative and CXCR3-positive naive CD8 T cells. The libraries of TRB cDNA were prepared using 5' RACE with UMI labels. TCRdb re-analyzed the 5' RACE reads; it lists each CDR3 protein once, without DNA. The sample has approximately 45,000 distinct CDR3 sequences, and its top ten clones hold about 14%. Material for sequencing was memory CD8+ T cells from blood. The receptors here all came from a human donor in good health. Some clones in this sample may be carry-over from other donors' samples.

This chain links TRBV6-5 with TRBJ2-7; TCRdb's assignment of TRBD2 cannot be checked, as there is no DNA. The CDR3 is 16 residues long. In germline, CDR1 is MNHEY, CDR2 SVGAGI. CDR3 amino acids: CASSYSLNGPSGEQYF.

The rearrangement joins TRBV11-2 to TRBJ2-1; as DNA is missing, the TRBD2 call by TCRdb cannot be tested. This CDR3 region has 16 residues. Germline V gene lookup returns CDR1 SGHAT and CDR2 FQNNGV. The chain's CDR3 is CASSLHSSGGPSGQFF.

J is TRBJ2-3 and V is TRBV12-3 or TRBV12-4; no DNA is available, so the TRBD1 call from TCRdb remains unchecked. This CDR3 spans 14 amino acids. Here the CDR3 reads CASSPSGAPDTQYF.

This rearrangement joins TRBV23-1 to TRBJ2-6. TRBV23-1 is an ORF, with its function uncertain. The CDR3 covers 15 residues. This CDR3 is CASSHHYSGGNVLTF.

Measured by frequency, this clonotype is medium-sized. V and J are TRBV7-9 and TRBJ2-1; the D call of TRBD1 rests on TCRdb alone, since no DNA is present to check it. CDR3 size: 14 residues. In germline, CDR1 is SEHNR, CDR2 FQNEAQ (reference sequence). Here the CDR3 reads CASNRQGSDNEQFF.

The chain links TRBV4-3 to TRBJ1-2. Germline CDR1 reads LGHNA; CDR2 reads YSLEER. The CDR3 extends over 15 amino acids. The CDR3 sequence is CASSQAFLMSGGYTF.

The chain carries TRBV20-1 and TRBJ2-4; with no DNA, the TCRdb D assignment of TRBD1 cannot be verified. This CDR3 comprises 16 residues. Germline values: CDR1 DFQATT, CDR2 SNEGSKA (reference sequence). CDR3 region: CSAPPRVGEVKNIQYF.

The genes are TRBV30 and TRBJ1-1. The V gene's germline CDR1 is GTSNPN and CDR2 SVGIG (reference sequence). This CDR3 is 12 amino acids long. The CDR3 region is CAWSLEGTEAFF.

The CDR3 reads CASSLRGIAYEQYF. This chain joins TRBV28 and TRBJ2-7; the TCRdb call, TRBD1, lacks DNA for checking. Germline values: CDR1 MDHEN, CDR2 SYDVKM. The CDR3 length is 14 residues.

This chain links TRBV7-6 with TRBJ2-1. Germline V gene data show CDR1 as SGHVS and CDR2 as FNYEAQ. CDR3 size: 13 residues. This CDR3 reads CASSLEIGNEQFF.

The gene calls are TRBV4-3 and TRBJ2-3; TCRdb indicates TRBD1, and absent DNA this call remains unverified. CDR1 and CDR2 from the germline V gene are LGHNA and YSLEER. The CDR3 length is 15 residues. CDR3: CASSLAGGGTDTQYF.

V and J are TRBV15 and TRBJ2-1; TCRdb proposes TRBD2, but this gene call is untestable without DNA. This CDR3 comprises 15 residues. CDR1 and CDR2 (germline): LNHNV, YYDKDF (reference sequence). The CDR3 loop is CATSRDTSGSDEQFF. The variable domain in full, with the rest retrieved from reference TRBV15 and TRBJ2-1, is DAMVIQNPRYQVTQFGKPVTLSCSQTLNHNVMYWYQQKSSQAPKLLFHYYDKDFNNEADTPDNFQSRRPNTSFCFLDIRSPGLGDTAMYLCATSRDTSGSDEQFFGPGTRLTVL.

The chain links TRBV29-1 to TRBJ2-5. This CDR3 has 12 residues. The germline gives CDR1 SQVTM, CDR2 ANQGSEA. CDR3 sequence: CSLTGTTETQYF.

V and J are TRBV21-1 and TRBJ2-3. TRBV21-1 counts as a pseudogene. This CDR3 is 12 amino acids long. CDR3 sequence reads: CASSKGSDTQYF.

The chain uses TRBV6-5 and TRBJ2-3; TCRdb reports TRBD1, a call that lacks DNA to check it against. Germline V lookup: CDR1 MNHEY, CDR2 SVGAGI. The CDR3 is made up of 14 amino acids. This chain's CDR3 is CASSTGAPADTQYF.

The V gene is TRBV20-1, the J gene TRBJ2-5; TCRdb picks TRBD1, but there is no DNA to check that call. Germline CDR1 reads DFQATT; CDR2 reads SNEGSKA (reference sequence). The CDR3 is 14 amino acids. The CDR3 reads CSARAGGTAETQYF.

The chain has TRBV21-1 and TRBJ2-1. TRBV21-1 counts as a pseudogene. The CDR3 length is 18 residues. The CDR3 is CASSNRVSVRRPYNEQFF.

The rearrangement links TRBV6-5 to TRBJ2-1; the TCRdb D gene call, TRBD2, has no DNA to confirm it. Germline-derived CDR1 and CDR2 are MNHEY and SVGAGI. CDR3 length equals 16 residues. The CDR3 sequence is CASSSLAGAVYNEQFF.

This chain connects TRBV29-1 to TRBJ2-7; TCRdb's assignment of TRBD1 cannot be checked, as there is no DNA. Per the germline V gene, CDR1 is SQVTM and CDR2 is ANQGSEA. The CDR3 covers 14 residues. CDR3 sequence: CSVAGGLDSYEQYF.

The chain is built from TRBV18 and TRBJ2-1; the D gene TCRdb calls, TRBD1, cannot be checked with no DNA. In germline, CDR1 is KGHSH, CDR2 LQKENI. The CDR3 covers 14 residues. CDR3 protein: CASSPGQGYNEQFF.

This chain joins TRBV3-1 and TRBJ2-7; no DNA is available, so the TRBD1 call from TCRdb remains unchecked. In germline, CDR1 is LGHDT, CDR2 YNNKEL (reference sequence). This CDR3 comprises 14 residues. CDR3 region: CASSQRDMSSEQYF.

This CDR3 reads CASSFSGTGGNEQFF. The chain couples TRBV2 to TRBJ2-1; the TRBD1 assignment by TCRdb is unverifiable without DNA. Germline CDR1 and CDR2: SNHLY and FYNNEI. The CDR3 loop spans 15 amino acids.